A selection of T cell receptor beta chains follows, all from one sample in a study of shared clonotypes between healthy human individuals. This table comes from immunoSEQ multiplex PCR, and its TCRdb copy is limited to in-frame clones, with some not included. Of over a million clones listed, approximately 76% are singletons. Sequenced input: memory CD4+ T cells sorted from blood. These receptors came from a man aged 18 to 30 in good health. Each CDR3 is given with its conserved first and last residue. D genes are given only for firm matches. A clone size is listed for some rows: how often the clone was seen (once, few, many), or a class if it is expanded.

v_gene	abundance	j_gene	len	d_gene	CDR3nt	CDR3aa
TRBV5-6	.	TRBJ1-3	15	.	TGCGCCAGCAGCTTTTACGGGGTTACTGGAAACACCATATATTTT	CASSFYGVTGNTIYF
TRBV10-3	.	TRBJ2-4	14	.	TGTGCCATCAGTGAGTCTGGACGGAAGCACATTCAGTACTTC	CAISESGRKHIQYF
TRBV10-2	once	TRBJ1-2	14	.	TGCGCCATCAAACCGGGGGGGAATAACTATGGCTACACCTTC	CAIKPGGNNYGYTF
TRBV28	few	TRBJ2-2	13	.	TGTGCCGGGGCCGGGACCACCACCGGGGAGCTGTTTTTT	CAGAGTTTGELFF
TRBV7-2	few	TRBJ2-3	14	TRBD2	TGTGCCAGCAGCTCTGGACTAGCTTCAGATACGCAGTATTTT	CASSSGLASDTQYF
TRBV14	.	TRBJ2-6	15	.	TGTGCCAGCAGCCAAGGACCCGCGGGGGCCAACGTCCTGACTTTC	CASSQGPAGANVLTF
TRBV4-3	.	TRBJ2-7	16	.	TGCGCCAGCAGCCAAAACATTCTGACGAGCTCCTACGAGCAGTACTTC	CASSQNILTSSYEQYF
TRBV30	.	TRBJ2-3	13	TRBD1	TGTGCCTGGAAGACAGGGGGCACAGATACGCAGTATTTT	CAWKTGGTDTQYF
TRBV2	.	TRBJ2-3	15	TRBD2	TGTGCCAGCATGACCTTAGCGGGGGTCACAGATACGCAGTATTTT	CASMTLAGVTDTQYF
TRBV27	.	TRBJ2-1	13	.	TGTGCCAGCAGTCTAAAACCGGGGAATGAGCAGTTCTTC	CASSLKPGNEQFF
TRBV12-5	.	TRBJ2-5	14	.	TGTGCTAGTGCCCGAGGGACGGGAAAAGAGACCCAGTACTTC	CASARGTGKETQYF
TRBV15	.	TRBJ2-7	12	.	TGTGCCACCAGCAGAGACATCTCTGAGCAGTACTTC	CATSRDISEQYF
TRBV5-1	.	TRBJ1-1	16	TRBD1	TGCGCCAGCAGCTTGGGGACAGGGTATTTGAACACTGAAGCTTTCTTT	CASSLGTGYLNTEAFF
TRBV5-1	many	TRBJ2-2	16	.	TGCGCCAGCAGCTTGGTAGTAGGGGCGAACACCGGGGAGCTGTTTTTT	CASSLVVGANTGELFF
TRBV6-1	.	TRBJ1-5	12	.	TGTGCCAGCAGCCACGCTAATCAGCCCCAGCATTTT	CASSHANQPQHF
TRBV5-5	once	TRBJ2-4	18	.	TGTGCCAGCAGCTTGAGGCGGGCAGGCGAAGCAGCCAAAAACATTCAGTACTTC	CASSLRRAGEAAKNIQYF
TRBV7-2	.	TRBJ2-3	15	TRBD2	TGTGCCAGCAGCTTCGCGGGACTAGACTCGGATACGCAGTATTTT	CASSFAGLDSDTQYF
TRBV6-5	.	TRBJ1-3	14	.	TGTGCCAGCAGTCGGACAGCCTCTGGAAACACCATATATTTT	CASSRTASGNTIYF
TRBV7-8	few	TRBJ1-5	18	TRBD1	TGTGCCAGCAGCTTAGTTGGTTCGGGGACAGCCATTTATCAGCCCCAGCATTTT	CASSLVGSGTAIYQPQHF
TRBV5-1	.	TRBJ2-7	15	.	TGCGCCAGCAGTCCAAGACAAAGTACCTCCTACGAGCAGTACTTC	CASSPRQSTSYEQYF
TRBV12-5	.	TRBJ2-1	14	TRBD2	TGTGCTAGTGGTTTTAGCGGGAGCACCAATGAGCAGTTCTTC	CASGFSGSTNEQFF
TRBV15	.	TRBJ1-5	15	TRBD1	TGTGCCACCAGCAGAGGAGCAGGGGGCCGACAGCCCCAGCATTTT	CATSRGAGGRQPQHF
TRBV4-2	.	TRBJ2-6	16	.	TGTGCCAGCAGCCAAGAATGGACACCTGGGGCCAACGTCCTGACTTTC	CASSQEWTPGANVLTF
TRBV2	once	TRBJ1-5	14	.	TGTGCCAGCACCACAACCTTTGGCAATCAGCCCCAGCATTTT	CASTTTFGNQPQHF
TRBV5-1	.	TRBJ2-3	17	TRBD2	TGCGCCAGCAGCTTGGCCCGTGGCGGGACTACCACAGATACGCAGTATTTT	CASSLARGGTTTDTQYF
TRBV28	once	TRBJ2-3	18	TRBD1	TGTGCCAGCCAATGCCGGGACAGGATTCGACTCTGCACAGATACGCAGTATTTT	CASQCRDRIRLCTDTQYF
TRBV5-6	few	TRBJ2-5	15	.	TGTGCCAGCAGCTTGTTTCAGGGGATAACAGAGACCCAGTACTTC	CASSLFQGITETQYF
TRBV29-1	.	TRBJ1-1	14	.	TGCAGCGTTGACCCCGGGGAGAGTGGCACTGAAGCTTTCTTT	CSVDPGESGTEAFF
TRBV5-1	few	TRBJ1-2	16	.	TGCGCCAGCAGCCCTTCGGGGACACCCTACAACTATGGCTACACCTTC	CASSPSGTPYNYGYTF
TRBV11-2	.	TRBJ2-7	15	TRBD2	TGTGCCAGCAGCTTAATTAGGACTAGCTCCTACGAGCAGTACTTC	CASSLIRTSSYEQYF
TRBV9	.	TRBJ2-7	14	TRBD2	TGTGCCAGCAGCGCGACTAGCGGGATCTACGAGCAGTACTTC	CASSATSGIYEQYF
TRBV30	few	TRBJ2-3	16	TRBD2	TGTGCCTGGATAAAACCAAGCGGGGGTTACACAGATACGCAGTATTTT	CAWIKPSGGYTDTQYF
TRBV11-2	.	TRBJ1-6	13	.	TGTGCCAGCAGCTTATCAGGGACTTCACCCCTCCACTTT	CASSLSGTSPLHF
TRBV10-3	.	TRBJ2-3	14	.	TGTGCCATCTTAGGGACTTCTCCTTCAGATACGCAGTATTTT	CAILGTSPSDTQYF
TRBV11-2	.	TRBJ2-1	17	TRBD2	TGTGCCAGCAGCTTAGACGAGCGGGGGAGCTCCTACAATGAGCAGTTCTTC	CASSLDERGSSYNEQFF
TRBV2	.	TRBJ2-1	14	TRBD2	TGTGCCAGCAATCTAGCGGGAGGGCCCGGAGAGCAGTTCTTC	CASNLAGGPGEQFF
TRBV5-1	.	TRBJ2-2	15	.	TGCGCCAGCAGCTTTCCGGGGTGGTCCACCGGGGAGCTGTTTTTT	CASSFPGWSTGELFF
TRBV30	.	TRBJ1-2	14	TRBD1	TGTGCCTGGGGACAGGGGAGGACTAACTATGGCTACACCTTC	CAWGQGRTNYGYTF
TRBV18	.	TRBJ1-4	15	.	TGTGCCAGCTCACCACAGACAGGTGGGACGGAAAAACTGTTTTTT	CASSPQTGGTEKLFF
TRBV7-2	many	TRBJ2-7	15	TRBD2	TGTGCCAGCAGCTACCGACTAGCGGGAGTCCACGAGCAGTACTTC	CASSYRLAGVHEQYF
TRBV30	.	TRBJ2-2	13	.	TGTGCCGGAGACACAGATAACACCGGGGAGCTGTTTTTT	CAGDTDNTGELFF
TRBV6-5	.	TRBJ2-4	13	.	TGTGCCAGCAGGCAGGGCGGGCAAAACATTCAGTACTTC	CASRQGGQNIQYF
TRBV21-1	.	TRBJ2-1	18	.	TGTGCCAGCAGCAAAGCGGCTAGCGCGACACCTTCCTACAATGAGCAGTTCTTC	CASSKAASATPSYNEQFF
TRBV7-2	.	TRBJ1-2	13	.	TGTGCCAGCAGCTTTGGAGGGTTCTATGGCTACACCTTC	CASSFGGFYGYTF
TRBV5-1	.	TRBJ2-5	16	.	TGCGCCAGCAGAGCTGACTGGACCTCTTTCCAAGAGACCCAGTACTTC	CASRADWTSFQETQYF
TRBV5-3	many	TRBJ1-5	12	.	TGTGCTGCACCCCAGGGGAGTTTGGCCCAGCATTTT	CAAPQGSLAQHF
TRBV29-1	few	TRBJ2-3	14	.	TGCAGCGTTGATGGGGTGGGGAACACAGATACGCAGTATTTT	CSVDGVGNTDTQYF
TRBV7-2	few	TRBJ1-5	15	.	TGTGCCAGCAGCTTAATGTCAGATCGCAATCAGCCCCAGCATTTT	CASSLMSDRNQPQHF
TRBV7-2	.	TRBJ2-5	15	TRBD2	TGTGCCAGCAGCTCGGGGAACGGGAGGCAAGAGACCCAGTACTTC	CASSSGNGRQETQYF
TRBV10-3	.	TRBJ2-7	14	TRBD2	TGTGCCATCAACCTAGCGGGGTTAAACCACGAGCAGTACTTC	CAINLAGLNHEQYF
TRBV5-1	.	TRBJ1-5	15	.	TGCGCCAGCAGCTTGGGAGGAATGAGCAATCAGCCCCAGCATTTT	CASSLGGMSNQPQHF
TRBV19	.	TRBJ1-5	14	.	TGTGCCAGTAAGGGGCCGGCCGGACATCAGCCCCAGCATTTT	CASKGPAGHQPQHF
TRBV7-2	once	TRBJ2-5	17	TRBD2	TGTGCCAGCAGCTCCCCAGGATCTAGCGGCTTCCAAGAGACCCAGTACTTC	CASSSPGSSGFQETQYF
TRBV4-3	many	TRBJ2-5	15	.	TGCGCCAGCAGCCAAGAGATCCCCGGGCAAGAGACCCAGTACTTC	CASSQEIPGQETQYF
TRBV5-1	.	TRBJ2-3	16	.	TGCGCCAGCAGTAGTAAGGTTAGGGGCACCACAGATACGCAGTATTTT	CASSSKVRGTTDTQYF
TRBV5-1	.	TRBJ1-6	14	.	TGCGCCAGCAGCTTGGGGGCAACTATCTCACCCCTCCACTTT	CASSLGATISPLHF
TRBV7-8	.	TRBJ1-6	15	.	TGTGCCAGCAGCCGCGACATGGCCTATAATTCACCCCTCCACTTT	CASSRDMAYNSPLHF
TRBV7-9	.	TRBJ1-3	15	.	TGTGCCAGCAGCTCCACTAGGGACTCTGGAAACACCATATATTTT	CASSSTRDSGNTIYF
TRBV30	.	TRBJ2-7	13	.	TGTGCCTGGAGCCGGAGTTCATCCTACGAGCAGTACTTC	CAWSRSSSYEQYF
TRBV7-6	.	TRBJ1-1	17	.	TGTGCCAGCAGCCTACAGGGAGGTAGGGGACTGAACACTGAAGCTTTCTTT	CASSLQGGRGLNTEAFF